The 7 T cell receptor beta chains below come from one sample, sequenced in a study of molecular identifiers for immune sequencing clone quantification. TCRdb fed the PCR reads into MiXCR, producing one record per CDR3 protein. The data contain approximately 670,000 distinct CDR3 sequences, about 20% of them singletons. Sequenced input: naive CD8+ T cells from blood, with Jurkat cell RNA spiked in. Subset given: FACS-sorted CD8+CD4-CCR7+CD45RA+ naive T cells. The receptors were sampled from a human donor in good health. Some libraries in this study had Jurkat cell RNA spiked in.

This clonotype was observed at least ten times. The genes are TRBV7-6 and TRBJ1-1, with TRBD1 as a possible D gene (5 bases). From germline, CDR1 is SGHVS and CDR2 FNYEAQ. V was clipped by 1 base and J by 4 bases, with 10 bases between them. This CDR3 has 14 amino acids. CDR3 residues: CASSLVPDTTEAFF. The CDR3 coding sequence is TGTGCCAGCAGCTTAGTTCCGGACACCACTGAAGCTTTCTTT. Full variable domain (missing parts from reference TRBV7-6 and TRBJ1-1): GAGVSQSPRYKVTKRGQDVALRCDPISGHVSLYWYRQALGQGPEFLTYFNYEAQQDKSGLPNDRFSAERPEGSISTLTIQRTEQRDSAMYRCASSLVPDTTEAFFGQGTRLTVV.

This clonotype was counted many times. This chain connects TRBV6-2 or TRBV6-3 to TRBJ2-1; tentatively, D is TRBD2 (6 bases). This CDR3 contains 15 residues. Germline CDR1 MNHEY, CDR2 SVGEGT. V lost 4 bases and J lost 0, with 10 bases in between. The CDR3 reads CASSSGTFSYNEQFF. DNA of the CDR3: TGTGCCAGCAGTTCCGGGACTTTCTCCTACAATGAGCAGTTCTTC.

A single count supports this clonotype. This may be a read error, as it is one base from a much larger clone. V usage is TRBV6-4 and J usage is TRBJ2-2; weak D call: TRBD2 (5 bases). The CDR3 loop spans 16 amino acids. Germline CDR1 MRHNA, CDR2 SNTAGT. CDR3 sequence: CASSDLRPPNTGKLFF. The CDR3 bases are TGTGCCAGCAGTGACTTGAGACCGCCGAACACCGGGAAGCTGTTTTTT.

This clonotype was seen ten or more times. The J gene is TRBJ2-7, the V gene TRBV9; D gene ambiguous. The CDR3 totals 15 residues. The germline V gene has CDR1 SGDLS and CDR2 YYNGEE. The ends were cut back, 0 bases at V and 3 bases at J, with 13 bases in the middle. The CDR3 coding sequence is TGTGCCAGCAGCGTAGCCGCGGTGGGTGGCTACGAGCAGTACTTC. Amino acids: CASSVAAVGGYEQYF.

This clonotype has ten or more counts. The V gene is TRBV29-1, the J gene TRBJ1-5; D is possibly TRBD1 (5 bases). This CDR3 is 16 amino acids long. Germline V gene lookup returns CDR1 SQVTM and CDR2 ANQGSEA. The V end was cut by 8 bases, the J end by 6 bases, with 26 bases between. The CDR3 DNA is TGCAGCCCCCAGGTGGTGTTCAGGGAGTGCGGTCAGCCCCAGCATTTT. This codes for CSPQVVFRECGQPQHF. The full variable domain, with the rest looked up from reference TRBV29-1 and TRBJ1-5, is SAVISQKPSRDICQRGTSLTIQCQVDSQVTMMFWYRQQPGQSLTLIATANQGSEATYESGFVIDKFPISRPNLTFSTLTVSNMSPEDSSIYLCSPQVVFRECGQPQHFGDGTRLSIL.

V usage is TRBV12-3 or TRBV12-4 and J usage is TRBJ2-1; tentative D call: TRBD2 (5 bases). The length of the CDR3 is 15 residues. V lost 3 bases to trimming and J lost 2 bases, with 11 bases between them. CDR3 nucleotide sequence: TGTGCCAGCAGTTTGTTGTTGAGGGCCTACAATGAGCAGTTCTTC. Translated: CASSLLLRAYNEQFF.

This clonotype appeared many times. This chain uses TRBV7-9 with TRBJ1-2; D not resolved. Deletions cut 5 bases from V and 2 bases from J, with 3 bases between. The length of the CDR3 is 11 residues. Germline V gives CDR1 SEHNR, CDR2 FQNEAQ (reference sequence). CDR3 amino acids: CASSINYGYTF. The CDR3 DNA reads as TGTGCCAGCAGCATCAACTATGGCTACACCTTC.